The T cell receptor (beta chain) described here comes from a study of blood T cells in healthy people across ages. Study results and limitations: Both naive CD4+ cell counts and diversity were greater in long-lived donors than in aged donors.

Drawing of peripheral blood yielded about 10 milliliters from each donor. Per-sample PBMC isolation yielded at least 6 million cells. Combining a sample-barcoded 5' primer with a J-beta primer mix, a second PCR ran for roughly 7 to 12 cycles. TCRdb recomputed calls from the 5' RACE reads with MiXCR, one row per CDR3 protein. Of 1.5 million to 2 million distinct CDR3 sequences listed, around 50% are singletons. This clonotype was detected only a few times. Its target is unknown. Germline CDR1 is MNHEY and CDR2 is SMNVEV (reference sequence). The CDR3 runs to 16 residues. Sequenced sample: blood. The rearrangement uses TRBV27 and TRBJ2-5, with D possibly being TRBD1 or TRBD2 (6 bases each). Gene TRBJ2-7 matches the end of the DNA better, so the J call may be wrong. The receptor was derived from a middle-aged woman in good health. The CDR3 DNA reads TGTGCCAGCAGTTTAAGGTTTACAGGGCGTAGCGGCGAGCAGTACTTC. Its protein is CASSLRFTGRSGEQYF.